The 10 T cell receptor beta chains below all came from one sample that was sequenced in a study of cytomegalovirus exposure and HLA in healthy donors. PCR primers comprised 60 Vbeta and 13 Jbeta primers. The data were produced by immunoSEQ multiplex PCR, yet TCRdb's version contains in-frame clones alone and is incomplete. The sample lists 150,000 or so clones, approximately 80% occurring once. The sequenced sample consisted of PBMCs. Receptors were obtained from a woman aged 40 to 50 in good health and CMV-seronegative.

The chain uses TRBV28 and TRBJ1-1; possible D gene TRBD1, 5 bases. The CDR3 loop spans 13 amino acids. Trimming pared 5 bases from V and 1 base from J, leaving 8 bases between. CDR1 and CDR2 from the germline V gene are MDHEN and SYDVKM. The DNA of the CDR3 is TGTGCCAGCAGTCTGACAGCGAACACTGAAGCTTTCTTT. Its translation: CASSLTANTEAFF. The whole variable domain, remainder taken from reference TRBV28 and TRBJ1-1, is DVKVTQSSRYLVKRTGEKVFLECVQDMDHENMFWYRQDPGLGLRLIYFSYDVKMKEKGDIPEGYSVSREKKERFSLILESASTNQTSMYLCASSLTANTEAFFGQGTRLTVV.

The V and J genes are TRBV18 and TRBJ2-5; weak D call: TRBD1 (6 bases). The CDR3 is made up of 15 amino acids. Germline V lookup: CDR1 KGHSH, CDR2 LQKENI. V was cut by 1 base and J by 1 base, with 10 bases left in between. CDR3 residues: CASSPQRQAQETQYF. The CDR3 DNA is TGTGCCAGCTCACCACAGCGACAGGCCCAAGAGACCCAGTACTTC.

V and J are TRBV19 and TRBJ1-3; a possible D gene is TRBD1 (5 bases). CDR3 length: 15 amino acids. V lost 5 bases to trimming and J lost 4 bases, with 15 bases between them. Germline V CDR1 and CDR2: LNHDA, SQIVND (reference sequence). In nucleotides, the CDR3 is TGTGCCAGTAGTCCCAGGACATTTGCCGGAAACACCATATATTTT. This codes for CASSPRTFAGNTIYF.

The chain carries TRBV18 and TRBJ2-1; 8 bases map to TRBD2. CDR3 length equals 16 residues. Looked up from germline, CDR1 is KGHSH and CDR2 is LQKENI. Unmatched junction bases numbered 5, after V lost 4 bases and J lost 0 bases. This chain's CDR3 is CASSQTSGSSYNEQFF. The CDR3 DNA follows: TGTGCCAGCTCACAAACTAGCGGCAGCTCCTACAATGAGCAGTTCTTC.

This chain uses TRBV10-1 with TRBJ2-5; possibly TRBD2 for D (6 bases). V dropped 2 bases and J dropped 5 bases, with 15 bases sitting between them. Germline-derived CDR1 and CDR2 are WNHNN and SYGVQD (reference sequence). The CDR3 covers 15 residues. CDR3 protein: CASSERGTGLETQYF. CDR3 DNA sequence: TGCGCCAGCAGTGAGCGGGGGACCGGGTTGGAGACCCAGTACTTC.

The chain couples TRBV28 to TRBJ2-7, with a weak D call TRBD1 (6 bases). V gave up 6 bases and J gave up 4 bases, with 10 bases separating them. Germline CDR1 is MDHEN and CDR2 is SYDVKM. The CDR3 runs to 12 residues. The CDR3 is CASSRQDYEQYF. CDR3 bases: TGTGCCAGCAGCCGACAGGATTACGAGCAGTACTTC.

The chain uses TRBV28 and TRBJ2-7; 11 positions match TRBD2. J was trimmed by 0 bases and V by 5 bases; bases with no gene match: 9. Germline V CDR1 and CDR2: MDHEN, SYDVKM. The CDR3 is 17 amino acids. CDR3 bases: TGTGCCAGCAGTCCCTACTTAGCGGGAGGGTCCTCCTACGAGCAGTACTTC. It is translated as CASSPYLAGGSSYEQYF. The whole variable domain, filled in from reference TRBV28 and TRBJ2-7, reads DVKVTQSSRYLVKRTGEKVFLECVQDMDHENMFWYRQDPGLGLRLIYFSYDVKMKEKGDIPEGYSVSREKKERFSLILESASTNQTSMYLCASSPYLAGGSSYEQYFGPGTRLTVT.

This clone has only a few counts. V gene TRBV11-3 combines with J gene TRBJ2-1; 8 bases are a match to TRBD2. This CDR3 has 14 amino acids. Germline CDR1 and CDR2: SGHNT and YENEEA. The V and J ends lost 5 bases and 7 bases, in that order; junction bases with no gene match: 7. The CDR3, as DNA: TGTGCCAGCAGCCCCTTGGCGGGAGGTAATGAGCAGTTCTTC. The encoded protein is CASSPLAGGNEQFF.

The V and J genes are TRBV19 and TRBJ1-2; the match to TRBD1 covers 7 bases. V shed 4 bases and J 6 bases; nucleotides not matched to a gene: 14. This CDR3 region has 16 residues. CDR1 is LNHDA, CDR2 SQIVND, per germline (reference sequence). The CDR3 DNA is TGTGCCAGTAGTACAGCATATACAGGGGTGAGGAATGGCTACACCTTC. The encoded protein is CASSTAYTGVRNGYTF.

The chain recombines TRBV6-1 with TRBJ2-2; TRBD1 aligns across 9 bases. Germline CDR1 is MNHNS and CDR2 is SASEGT. Trimming took 7 bases from V and 9 from J; bases not matched to a gene: 12. The CDR3 covers 15 residues. The CDR3, as DNA: TGTGCCAGCAAAGCCGGGACAGGGTCCGCTCGGGAGCTGTTTTTT. Protein: CASKAGTGSARELFF.